These 11 T cell receptor beta chains were sequenced from one sample in a study of blood T cell repertoires in COVID-19. The repertoire was sequenced with immunoSEQ multiplex PCR; TCRdb's copy has only in-frame clones and lacks some. The table includes about 240,000 clones, roughly 90% detected once. Sequenced: peripheral blood. The receptors derive from a man aged 60-69 years who had recovered from COVID-19.

The V call is TRBV29-1, the J call TRBJ2-3; 8 positions agree with TRBD1. The germline gives CDR1 SQVTM, CDR2 ANQGSEA. The trim removed 7 bases at V and 8 bases at J, leaving 14 bases unmatched. The CDR3 length is 14 residues. The CDR3 region is CSGRGGTGGGTQYF. The DNA for the CDR3 is TGCAGCGGCCGAGGGGGAACAGGGGGAGGTACGCAGTATTTT.

This rearrangement joins TRBV2 to TRBJ2-7, with 8 bases lining up with TRBD2. Trimming removed 5 bases from V and 2 bases from J; junction bases left unmatched: 11. Germline values: CDR1 SNHLY, CDR2 FYNNEI. The CDR3 loop spans 16 amino acids. DNA of the CDR3: TGTGCCAGCAGTTCGGGGGGGGGACATCCGGCCTACGAGCAGTACTTC. Protein: CASSSGGGHPAYEQYF.

Only a few counts were recorded for this clone. The chain has TRBV6-2 or TRBV6-3 and TRBJ2-7; no clear D gene. CDR1 MNHEY and CDR2 SVGEGT come from the germline V gene. The length of the CDR3 is 12 residues. V lost 2 bases, J lost 5 bases, and 7 bases lay in between. The CDR3 spells CASSYENHEQYF. DNA for the CDR3: TGTGCCAGCAGTTACGAGAACCACGAGCAGTACTTC.

This clone was seen a single time. V is TRBV4-1 and J is TRBJ1-5; 9 nucleotides match TRBD1. The CDR3 sequence is 13 residues long. Germline V CDR1 and CDR2: MGHRA, YSYEKL. The trim removed 4 bases at V and 7 bases at J, leaving 2 bases unmatched. The CDR3 nucleotides read TGCGCCAGCAGCCGGGACAGGGCGCAGCCCCAGCATTTT. Its translation is CASSRDRAQPQHF.

This clone has a single count. The chain uses TRBV27 and TRBJ1-4; a weak D match, TRBD1 (5 bases). V shed 4 bases and J shed 8 bases, with 17 bases lying between them. Germline values: CDR1 MNHEY, CDR2 SMNVEV (reference sequence). This CDR3 spans 15 amino acids. CDR3 protein: CASSSRGGFGEKLFF. The CDR3 region has the DNA TGTGCCAGCAGTTCCCGGGGGGGGTTCGGAGAAAAACTGTTTTTT. Together with reference TRBV27 and TRBJ1-4, the CDR3 gives the full variable domain: EAQVTQNPRYLITVTGKKLTVTCSQNMNHEYMSWYRQDPGLGLRQIYYSMNVEVTDKGDVPEGYKVSRKEKRNFPLILESPSPNQTSLYFCASSSRGGFGEKLFFGSGTQLSVL.

J is TRBJ1-6 and V is TRBV27, with TRBD1 identical over 7 bases. V shed 7 bases and J 7 bases; nucleotides not matched to a gene: 10. Per the germline V gene, CDR1 is MNHEY and CDR2 is SMNVEV (reference sequence). The CDR3 is 15 residues long. The CDR3 DNA follows: TGTGCCAGCACCAGGGACAGCTTAGGGAATTCACCCCTCCACTTT. Translated, it gives CASTRDSLGNSPLHF.

This sequence joins TRBV3-1 (or the pseudogene TRBV3-2) and TRBJ2-3; 9 nucleotides match TRBD2. This CDR3 region has 19 residues. J was trimmed by 2 bases and V by 5 bases; bases with no gene match: 17. Per germline, CDR1 LGHDT and CDR2 YNNKEL (reference sequence). The CDR3 DNA follows: TGTGCCAGCAGCTCCCGAAGGGGCGCGGGGGGGCAGTCCACAGATACGCAGTATTTT. Translated: CASSSRRGAGGQSTDTQYF.

The CDR3 DNA follows: TGTGCCAGCAGCCAGACAGGGTCGCTCTCCTACAATGAGCAGTTCTTC. Its protein is CASSQTGSLSYNEQFF. The V and J genes are TRBV3-1 (or the pseudogene TRBV3-2) and TRBJ2-1; 7 bases map to TRBD1. Germline V gives CDR1 LGHDT, CDR2 YNNKEL (reference sequence). CDR3 length: 16 amino acids. V dropped 3 bases and J dropped 0; count of bases not matched to a gene: 5.

In regard to this clone: Other DNA sequences in this sample translate to the same CDR3. V usage is TRBV18 and J usage is TRBJ2-7; D is perhaps TRBD1 (6 bases). This CDR3 is 13 amino acids long. V was trimmed by 0 bases and J by 4 bases, leaving 7 bases between them. Germline V gene data show CDR1 as KGHSH and CDR2 as LQKENI. CDR3 in amino acids: CASSPPDSYEQYF. DNA of the CDR3: TGTGCCAGCTCACCACCGGACAGTTACGAGCAGTACTTC.

The rearrangement joins TRBV7-2 to TRBJ2-3; 10 bases align to TRBD2. V lost 3 bases to trimming and J lost 2 bases; unmatched junction nucleotides: 2. Looked up from germline, CDR1 is SGHTA and CDR2 is FQGNSA. This CDR3 is 15 amino acids long. For the CDR3, the DNA is TGTGCCAGCAGCTTCAGCGGGGGGGTCACAGATACGCAGTATTTT. Amino acids: CASSFSGGVTDTQYF.

This sequence joins TRBV10-3 and TRBJ2-1, with 11 positions matching TRBD2. Germline-derived CDR1 and CDR2 are ENHRY and SYGVKD. With V trimmed by 0 bases and J by 12 bases, 10 bases remained unmatched. The CDR3 spans 16 residues. The CDR3: CAISESMISGGARQFF. The CDR3 DNA reads as TGTGCCATCAGTGAGTCGATGATTAGCGGGGGGGCCCGGCAGTTCTTC.